Listed below are T cell receptor beta chains from one sample, sequenced in a study of glioma-infiltrating T cells after dendritic cell vaccination. The assay was immunoSEQ multiplex PCR, and TCRdb's table has in-frame clones only and misses some. The sample includes around 72,000 clones, 81% of them seen just once. This material consisted of blood, taken before dendritic cell vaccination. The receptors shown here come from a human donor with glioblastoma. CDR3s include the opening cysteine and the closing phenylalanine or tryptophan. The order of the fields is CDR3 DNA, CDR3 protein, clone size, J gene, V gene, D gene. D genes are given only for firm matches. Clone size, where shown, is once, few, many, or a class for clones that have expanded.

TGTGCCAGCAGGAGGGGGACAGGGTATGAGACCCAGTACTTC | CASRRGTGYETQYF | . | TRBJ2-5 | TRBV6-5 | TRBD1
TGTGCCAGCAGTGATAGCTCGAACACTGAAGCTTTCTTT | CASSDSSNTEAFF | . | TRBJ1-1 | TRBV2 | .
TGTGCCAGCAGTGAAGCCAACAAAAACATTCAGTACTTC | CASSEANKNIQYF | . | TRBJ2-4 | TRBV2 | .
TGTGCCAGCAGTGCGGGGGGGTCTACCGGGGAGCTGTTTTTT | CASSAGGSTGELFF | . | TRBJ2-2 | TRBV6-4 | TRBD2
TGTGCCAGCAGTGAAGGGACAGGGGGTAACCACTATGGCTACACCTTC | CASSEGTGGNHYGYTF | . | TRBJ1-2 | TRBV25-1 | TRBD1
TGCGCCAGCAGCCAATTGGACAATAACTATGGCTACACCTTC | CASSQLDNNYGYTF | . | TRBJ1-2 | TRBV4-1 | .
TGCAGCGCCAACATCCCCCTCCTAGCGGGGGGTGATGAGCAGTTCTTC | CSANIPLLAGGDEQFF | . | TRBJ2-1 | TRBV29-1 | TRBD2
TGTGCCAGCAGCCCAGGACTAGCGGGGGCCGGAGATACGCAGTATTTT | CASSPGLAGAGDTQYF | . | TRBJ2-3 | TRBV5-4 | TRBD2
TGTGCCAGCAGGTCGGGATTCGGGTTCGGTGAAGCTTTCTTT | CASRSGFGFGEAFF | . | TRBJ1-1 | TRBV6-5 | .
TGTGCCAGCAGTTTGGTACAGACCTATGGCTACACCTTC | CASSLVQTYGYTF | . | TRBJ1-2 | TRBV28 | .
TGTGCCAGTAGAGACAGGGGAGGCGGGGAGCTGTTTTTT | CASRDRGGGELFF | . | TRBJ2-2 | TRBV19 | TRBD1
TGCGCCAGCAGCCAAGTATTGACAGAACACTATGGCTACACCTTC | CASSQVLTEHYGYTF | . | TRBJ1-2 | TRBV4-3 | .
TGTGCCAGCAGTGAACTCGGAGCCGGGGAGCTGTTTTTT | CASSELGAGELFF | . | TRBJ2-2 | TRBV25-1 | .
TGTGCCAGCTCACGCCAAGGACAGGGTAGCAACGAGCAGTACTTC | CASSRQGQGSNEQYF | . | TRBJ2-7 | TRBV18 | TRBD1
TGTGCCAGCAGCTCCTCCCCTTGGGGCACACACCGCATGAACACTGAAGCTTTCTTT | CASSSSPWGTHRMNTEAFF | . | TRBJ1-1 | TRBV7-8 | .
TGTGCCAGCAAGCAGGGGCAAAACAATGAGCAGTTCTTC | CASKQGQNNEQFF | . | TRBJ2-1 | TRBV2 | .
TGTGCCAGTAACGACCAGGGGGCAACTAATGAAAAACTGTTTTTT | CASNDQGATNEKLFF | . | TRBJ1-4 | TRBV19 | TRBD1
TGTGCCAGCAGTGGACAGGGCCCTCGCCAAGAGACCCAGTACTTC | CASSGQGPRQETQYF | . | TRBJ2-5 | TRBV2 | TRBD1
TGCGCCAGCGGAACTACAGGGGGGAATCAGCCCCAGCATTTT | CASGTTGGNQPQHF | . | TRBJ1-5 | TRBV10-1 | TRBD1
TGTGCCTGGAGTGTATTGAGCGGCTGGGCCAACGTCCTGACTTTC | CAWSVLSGWANVLTF | once | TRBJ2-6 | TRBV30 | .
TGTGCCAGCAGCTCGACAACAGGGTTTGCGTCCTACGAGCAGTACTTC | CASSSTTGFASYEQYF | few | TRBJ2-7 | TRBV11-2 | .
TGTGCCAGTAGTATAGGGACAGCGAACACCGGGGAGCTGTTTTTT | CASSIGTANTGELFF | . | TRBJ2-2 | TRBV19 | .
TGTGCCAGCAGCCTGTGGGGGGGGTTGAACACTGAAGCTTTCTTT | CASSLWGGLNTEAFF | . | TRBJ1-1 | TRBV14 | .
TGCGCCAGCAGCTTGTTTCCTAACGGGTTGAACACTGAAGCTTTCTTT | CASSLFPNGLNTEAFF | . | TRBJ1-1 | TRBV5-1 | .
TGTGCCAGTAGTCAGGGGGGTCGGGAGCAGTACTTC | CASSQGGREQYF | once | TRBJ2-7 | TRBV19 | .
TGCAGCTACGCGGAGCGGGGGGTTCAGCAGTACTTC | CSYAERGVQQYF | . | TRBJ2-7 | TRBV29-1 | TRBD2
TGTGCCAGCAGTGGGACACCCGATTTGGGGGGCTACACCTTC | CASSGTPDLGGYTF | few | TRBJ1-2 | TRBV7-6 | .
TGTGCCAGCAGTGAAATAGGACAGGGGGTGAGCAATCAGCCCCAGCATTTT | CASSEIGQGVSNQPQHF | . | TRBJ1-5 | TRBV6-1 | TRBD1
TGCGCCAGCAGCGAACGGACTAGCGGGGGGAACAATGAGCAGTTCTTC | CASSERTSGGNNEQFF | . | TRBJ2-1 | TRBV4-1 | TRBD2
TGTGCCAGCAACAAACCGGGACAGGGGGTTGAAGCTTTCTTT | CASNKPGQGVEAFF | . | TRBJ1-1 | TRBV2 | TRBD1
TGTGCCAGCAGTGAGGACAGGCCCACTGAAGCTTTCTTT | CASSEDRPTEAFF | . | TRBJ1-1 | TRBV2 | TRBD1